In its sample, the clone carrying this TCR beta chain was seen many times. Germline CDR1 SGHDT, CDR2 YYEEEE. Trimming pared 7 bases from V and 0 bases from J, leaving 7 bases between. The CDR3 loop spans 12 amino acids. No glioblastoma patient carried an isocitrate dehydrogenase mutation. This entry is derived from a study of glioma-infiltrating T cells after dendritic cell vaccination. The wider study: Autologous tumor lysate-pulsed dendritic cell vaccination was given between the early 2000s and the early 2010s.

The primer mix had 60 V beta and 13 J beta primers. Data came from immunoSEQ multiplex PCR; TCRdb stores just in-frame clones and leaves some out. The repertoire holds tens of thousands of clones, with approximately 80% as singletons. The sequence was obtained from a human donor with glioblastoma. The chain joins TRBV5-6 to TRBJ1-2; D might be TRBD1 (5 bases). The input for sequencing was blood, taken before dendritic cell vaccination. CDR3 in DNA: TGTGCCAGCCGGGGGGCTAACTATGGCTACACCTTC. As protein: CASRGANYGYTF.